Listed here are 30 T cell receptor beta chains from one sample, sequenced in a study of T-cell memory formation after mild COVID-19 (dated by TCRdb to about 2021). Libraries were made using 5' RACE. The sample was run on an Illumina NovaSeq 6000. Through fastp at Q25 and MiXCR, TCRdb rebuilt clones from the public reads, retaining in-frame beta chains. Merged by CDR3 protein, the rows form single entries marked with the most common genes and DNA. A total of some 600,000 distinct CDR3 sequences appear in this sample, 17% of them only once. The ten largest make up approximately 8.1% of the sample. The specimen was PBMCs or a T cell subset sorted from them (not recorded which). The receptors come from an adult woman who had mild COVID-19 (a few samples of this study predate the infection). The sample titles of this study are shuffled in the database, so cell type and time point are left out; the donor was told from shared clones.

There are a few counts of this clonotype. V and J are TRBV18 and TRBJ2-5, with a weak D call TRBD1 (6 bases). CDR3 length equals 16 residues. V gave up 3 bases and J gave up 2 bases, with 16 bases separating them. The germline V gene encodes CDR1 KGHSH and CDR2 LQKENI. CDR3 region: CASSPPGAGAQETQYF. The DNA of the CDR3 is TGTGCCAGCTCACCCCCCGGGGCAGGGGCTCAAGAGACCCAGTACTTC. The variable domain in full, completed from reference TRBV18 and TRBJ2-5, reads NAGVMQNPRHLVRRRGQEARLRCSPMKGHSHVYWYRQLPEEGLKFMVYLQKENIIDESGMPKERFSAEFPKEGPSILRIQQVVRGDSAAYFCASSPPGAGAQETQYFGPGTRLLVL.

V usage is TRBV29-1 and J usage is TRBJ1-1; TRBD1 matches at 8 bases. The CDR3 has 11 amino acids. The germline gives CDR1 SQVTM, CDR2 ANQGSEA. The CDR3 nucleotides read TGCTCAACAGGGGGGCGAACTGAAGCTTTCTTT. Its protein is CSTGGRTEAFF. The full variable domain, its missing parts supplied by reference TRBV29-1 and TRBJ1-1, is SAVISQKPSRDICQRGTSLTIQCQVDSQVTMMFWYRQQPGQSLTLIATANQGSEATYESGFVIDKFPISRPNLTFSTLTVSNMSPEDSSIYLCSTGGRTEAFFGQGTRLTVV.

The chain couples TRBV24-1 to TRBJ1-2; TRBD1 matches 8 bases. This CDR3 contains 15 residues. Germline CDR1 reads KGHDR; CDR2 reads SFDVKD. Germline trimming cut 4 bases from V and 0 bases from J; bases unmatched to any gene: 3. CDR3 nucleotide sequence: TGTGCCACCAGTGACCGGACAGGGACTAACTATGGCTACACCTTC. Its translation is CATSDRTGTNYGYTF.

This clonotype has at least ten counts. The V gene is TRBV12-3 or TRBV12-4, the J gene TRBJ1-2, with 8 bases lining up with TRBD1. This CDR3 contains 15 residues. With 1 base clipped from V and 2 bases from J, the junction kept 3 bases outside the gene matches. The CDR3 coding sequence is TGTGCCAGCAGTTTAGGGCGACAGGGGAACTATGGCTACACCTTC. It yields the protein CASSLGRQGNYGYTF.

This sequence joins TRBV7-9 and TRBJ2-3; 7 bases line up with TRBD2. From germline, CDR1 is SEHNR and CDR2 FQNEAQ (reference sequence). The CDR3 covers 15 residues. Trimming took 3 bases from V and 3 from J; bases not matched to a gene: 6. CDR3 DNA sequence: TGTGCCAGCAGCTTGACTAGCATCCGAACAGATACGCAGTATTTT. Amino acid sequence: CASSLTSIRTDTQYF.

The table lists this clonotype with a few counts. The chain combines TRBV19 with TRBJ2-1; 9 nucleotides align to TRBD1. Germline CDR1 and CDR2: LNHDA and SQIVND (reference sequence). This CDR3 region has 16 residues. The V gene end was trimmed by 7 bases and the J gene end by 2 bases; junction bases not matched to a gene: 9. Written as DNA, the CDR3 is TGTGCCAGTATAGGTGCCGGACAGGGGCCCTACAATGAGCAGTTCTTC. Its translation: CASIGAGQGPYNEQFF.

The CDR3 sequence is CASSQARDRVARDEQYF. For the CDR3, the DNA is TGCGCCAGCAGTCAAGCCCGGGACAGGGTCGCCAGGGACGAGCAGTACTTC. The chain employs TRBV23-1 and TRBJ2-7, with TRBD1 matching 9 bases. TRBV23-1 is flagged as an ORF with uncertain function. After removal of 2 bases from V and 5 bases from J, the junction contained 13 bases not matched to a gene. This CDR3 has 17 residues.

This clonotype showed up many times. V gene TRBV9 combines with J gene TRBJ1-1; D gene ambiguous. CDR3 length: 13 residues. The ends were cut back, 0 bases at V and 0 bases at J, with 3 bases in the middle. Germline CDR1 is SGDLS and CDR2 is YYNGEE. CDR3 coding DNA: TGTGCCAGCAGCGTAGAACTGAACACTGAAGCTTTCTTT. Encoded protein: CASSVELNTEAFF.

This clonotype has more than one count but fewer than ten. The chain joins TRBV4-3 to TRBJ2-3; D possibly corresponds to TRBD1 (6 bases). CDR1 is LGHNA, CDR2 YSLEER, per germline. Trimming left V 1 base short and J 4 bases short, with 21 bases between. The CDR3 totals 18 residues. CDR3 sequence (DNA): TGCGCCAGCAGCCAAGCCCGCTTGGCCAGGGGAAGGCCAGATACGCAGTATTTT. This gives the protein CASSQARLARGRPDTQYF.

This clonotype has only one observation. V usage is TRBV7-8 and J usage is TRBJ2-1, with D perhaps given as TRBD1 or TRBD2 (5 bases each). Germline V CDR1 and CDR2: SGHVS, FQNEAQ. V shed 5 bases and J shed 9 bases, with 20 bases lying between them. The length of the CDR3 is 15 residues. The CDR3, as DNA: TGTGCCAGCAGCCTCACTCGGGACGCCCCCTCTGAGCAGTTCTTC. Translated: CASSLTRDAPSEQFF.

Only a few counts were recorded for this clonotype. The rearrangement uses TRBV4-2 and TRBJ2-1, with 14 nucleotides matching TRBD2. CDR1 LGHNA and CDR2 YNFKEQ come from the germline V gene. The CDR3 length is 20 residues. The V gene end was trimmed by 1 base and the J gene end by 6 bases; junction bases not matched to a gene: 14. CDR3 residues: CASSQVGLAGDLGFGNEQFF. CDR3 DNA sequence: TGTGCCAGCAGCCAAGTGGGACTAGCGGGAGATCTAGGATTTGGCAATGAGCAGTTCTTC.

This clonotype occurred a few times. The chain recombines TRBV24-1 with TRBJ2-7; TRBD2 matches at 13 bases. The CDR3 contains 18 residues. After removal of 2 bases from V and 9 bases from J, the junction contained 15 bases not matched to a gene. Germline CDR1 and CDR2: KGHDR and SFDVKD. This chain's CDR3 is CATSDSSTGLAGAGRQYF. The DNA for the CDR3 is TGTGCCACCAGTGATTCGTCCACCGGACTAGCGGGAGCTGGAAGGCAGTACTTC.

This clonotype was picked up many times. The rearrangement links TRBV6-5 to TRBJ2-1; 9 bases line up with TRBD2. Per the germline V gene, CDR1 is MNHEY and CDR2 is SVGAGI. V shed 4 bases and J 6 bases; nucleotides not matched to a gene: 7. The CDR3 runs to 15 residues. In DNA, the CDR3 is TGTGCCAGCAGTTCACTAGCGGGTAAATCCAATGAGCAGTTCTTC. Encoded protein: CASSSLAGKSNEQFF.

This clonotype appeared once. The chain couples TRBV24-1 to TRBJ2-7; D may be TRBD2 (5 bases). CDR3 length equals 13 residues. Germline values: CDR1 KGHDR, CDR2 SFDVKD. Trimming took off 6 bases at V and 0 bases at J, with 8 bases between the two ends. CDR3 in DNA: TGTGCCACCAGTACCGGGAACTCCTACGAGCAGTACTTC. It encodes CATSTGNSYEQYF.

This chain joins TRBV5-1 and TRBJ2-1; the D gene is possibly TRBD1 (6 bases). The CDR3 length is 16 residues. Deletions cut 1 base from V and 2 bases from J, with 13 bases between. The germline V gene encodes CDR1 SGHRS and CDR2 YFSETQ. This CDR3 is CASSLMTGDPYNEQFF. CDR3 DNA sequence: TGCGCCAGCAGCTTGATGACAGGAGATCCCTACAATGAGCAGTTCTTC.

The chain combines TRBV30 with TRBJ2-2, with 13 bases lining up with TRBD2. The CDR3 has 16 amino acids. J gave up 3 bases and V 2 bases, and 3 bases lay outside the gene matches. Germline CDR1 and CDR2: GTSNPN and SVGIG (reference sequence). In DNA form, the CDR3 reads TGTGCCTGGAGTTGGACTAGCGGGAGAGACACCGGGGAGCTGTTTTTT. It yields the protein CAWSWTSGRDTGELFF.

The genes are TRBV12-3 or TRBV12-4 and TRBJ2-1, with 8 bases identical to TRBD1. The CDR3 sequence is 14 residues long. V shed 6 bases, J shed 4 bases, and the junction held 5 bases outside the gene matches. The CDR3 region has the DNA TGTGCCAGCAGACCCGGGACAGGTTACAATGAGCAGTTCTTC. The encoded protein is CASRPGTGYNEQFF.

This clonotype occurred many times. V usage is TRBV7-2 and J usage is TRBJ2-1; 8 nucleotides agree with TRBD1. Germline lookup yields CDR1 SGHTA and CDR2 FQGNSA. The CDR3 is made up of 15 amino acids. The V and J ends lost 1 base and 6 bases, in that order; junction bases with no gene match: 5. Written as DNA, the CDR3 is TGTGCCAGCAGCTTAGGCAGGGGGCGAGGCAATGAGCAGTTCTTC. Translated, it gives CASSLGRGRGNEQFF.

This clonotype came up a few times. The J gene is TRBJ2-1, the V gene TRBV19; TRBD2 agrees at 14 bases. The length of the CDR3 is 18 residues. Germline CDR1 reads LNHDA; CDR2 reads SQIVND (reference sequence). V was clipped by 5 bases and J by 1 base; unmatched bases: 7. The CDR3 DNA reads TGTGCCAGTAGTGGGGGACTAGCGGGAGTACGGTCCTACAATGAGCAGTTCTTC. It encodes CASSGGLAGVRSYNEQFF.

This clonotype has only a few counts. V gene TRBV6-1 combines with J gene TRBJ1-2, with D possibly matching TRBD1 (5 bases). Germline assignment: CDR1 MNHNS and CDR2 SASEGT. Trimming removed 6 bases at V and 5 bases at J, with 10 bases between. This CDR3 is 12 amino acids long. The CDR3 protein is CASRRDRYGYTF. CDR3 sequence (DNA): TGTGCCAGCAGAAGAGACAGATATGGCTACACCTTC.

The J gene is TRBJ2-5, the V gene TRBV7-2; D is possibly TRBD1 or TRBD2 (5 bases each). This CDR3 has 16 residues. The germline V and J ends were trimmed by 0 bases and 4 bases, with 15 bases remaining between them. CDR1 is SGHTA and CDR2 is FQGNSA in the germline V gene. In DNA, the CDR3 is TGTGCCAGCAGCTTAGCGTTGGCAGAGGGGCCAGAGACCCAGTACTTC. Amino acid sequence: CASSLALAEGPETQYF.

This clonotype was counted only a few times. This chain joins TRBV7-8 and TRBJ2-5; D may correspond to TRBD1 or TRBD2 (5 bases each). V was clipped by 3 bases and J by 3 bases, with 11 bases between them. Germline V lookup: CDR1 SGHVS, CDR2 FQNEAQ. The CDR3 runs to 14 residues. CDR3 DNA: TGTGCCAGCAGCTTCGAAGAGGGGAAAGAGACCCAGTACTTC. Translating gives CASSFEEGKETQYF.

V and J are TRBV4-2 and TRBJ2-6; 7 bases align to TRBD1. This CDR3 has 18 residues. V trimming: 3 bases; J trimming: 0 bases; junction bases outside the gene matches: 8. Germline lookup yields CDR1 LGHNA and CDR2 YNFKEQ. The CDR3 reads CASSHRQGTVSGANVLTF. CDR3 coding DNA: TGTGCCAGCAGCCATAGACAGGGAACCGTCTCTGGGGCCAACGTCCTGACTTTC.

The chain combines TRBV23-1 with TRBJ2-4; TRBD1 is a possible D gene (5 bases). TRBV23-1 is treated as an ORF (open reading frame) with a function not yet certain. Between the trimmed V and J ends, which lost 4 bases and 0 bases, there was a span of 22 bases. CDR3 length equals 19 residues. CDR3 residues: CASSRQGRTAEVAKNIQYF. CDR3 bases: TGCGCCAGCAGTCGGCAGGGCAGGACGGCTGAAGTAGCCAAAAACATTCAGTACTTC.

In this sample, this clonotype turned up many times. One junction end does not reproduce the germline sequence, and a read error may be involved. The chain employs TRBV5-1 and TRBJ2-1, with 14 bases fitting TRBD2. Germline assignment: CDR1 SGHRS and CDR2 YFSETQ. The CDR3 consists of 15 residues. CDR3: CASSLGLAGGNEQFF. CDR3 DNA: TGTGCCAGCAGCTTAGGACTAGCGGGGGGCAATGAGCAGTTCTTC.

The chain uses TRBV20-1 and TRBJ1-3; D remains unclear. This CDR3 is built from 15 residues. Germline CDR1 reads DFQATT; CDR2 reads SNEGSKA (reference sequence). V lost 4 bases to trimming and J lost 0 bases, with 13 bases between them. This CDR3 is CSAMVGPRSGNTIYF. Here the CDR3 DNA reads TGCAGTGCTATGGTCGGTCCGCGCTCTGGAAACACCATATATTTT.

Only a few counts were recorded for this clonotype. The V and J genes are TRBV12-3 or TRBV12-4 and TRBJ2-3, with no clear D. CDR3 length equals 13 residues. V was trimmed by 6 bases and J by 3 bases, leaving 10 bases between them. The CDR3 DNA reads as TGTGCCAGCAGATGGGCCGGGACAGATACGCAGTATTTT. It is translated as CASRWAGTDTQYF.

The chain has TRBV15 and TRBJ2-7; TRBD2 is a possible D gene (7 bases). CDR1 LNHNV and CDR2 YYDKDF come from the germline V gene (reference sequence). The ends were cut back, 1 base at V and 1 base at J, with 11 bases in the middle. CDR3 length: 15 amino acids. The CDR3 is CATSRGGGASYEQYF. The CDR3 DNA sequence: TGTGCCACCAGCAGAGGAGGGGGGGCATCCTACGAGCAGTACTTC. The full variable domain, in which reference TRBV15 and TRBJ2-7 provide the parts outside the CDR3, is DAMVIQNPRYQVTQFGKPVTLSCSQTLNHNVMYWYQQKSSQAPKLLFHYYDKDFNNEADTPDNFQSRRPNTSFCFLDIRSPGLGDTAMYLCATSRGGGASYEQYFGPGTRLTVT.

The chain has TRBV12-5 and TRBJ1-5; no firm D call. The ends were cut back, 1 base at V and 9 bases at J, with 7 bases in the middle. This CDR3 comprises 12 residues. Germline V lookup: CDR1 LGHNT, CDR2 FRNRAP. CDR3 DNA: TGTGCTAGTGGTTTGGACGGCGGGCCCCAGCATTTT. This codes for CASGLDGGPQHF.

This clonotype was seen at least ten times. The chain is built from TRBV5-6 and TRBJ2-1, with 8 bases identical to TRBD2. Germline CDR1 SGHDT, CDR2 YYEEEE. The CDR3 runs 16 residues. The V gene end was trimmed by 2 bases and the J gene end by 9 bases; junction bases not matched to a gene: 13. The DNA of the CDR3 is TGTGCCAGCAGCTTATTTGGGTACGGGAGGGCCGGTGAGCAGTTCTTC. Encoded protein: CASSLFGYGRAGEQFF.